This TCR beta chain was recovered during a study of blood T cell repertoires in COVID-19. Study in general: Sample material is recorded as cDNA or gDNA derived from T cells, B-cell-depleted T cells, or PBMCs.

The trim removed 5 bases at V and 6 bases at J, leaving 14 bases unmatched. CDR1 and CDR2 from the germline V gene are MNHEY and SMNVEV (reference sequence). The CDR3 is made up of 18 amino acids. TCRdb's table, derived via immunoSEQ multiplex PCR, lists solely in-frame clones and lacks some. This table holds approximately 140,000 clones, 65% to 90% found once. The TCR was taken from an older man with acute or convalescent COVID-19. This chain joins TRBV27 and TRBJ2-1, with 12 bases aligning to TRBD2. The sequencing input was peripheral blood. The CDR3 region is CASSLATSGRTVRNEQFF. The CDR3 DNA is TGTGCCAGCAGTCTAGCGACTAGCGGGAGAACTGTGCGCAATGAGCAGTTCTTC.